One and the same sample provided the 26 T cell receptor beta chains below, sequenced in a study of CD8 T cells in Susac syndrome. The authors reverse transcribed roughly 0.5 to 1 ug RNA with random hexamers. TCRdb reanalysed the immunoSEQ multiplex PCR reads using MiXCR and keeps one entry per CDR3 protein. The table lists over 80,000 distinct CDR3 sequences, roughly 93% of them singletons. The sequenced sample was CD8+ T cells from PBMCs. The origin of the receptors is a human donor in good health.

This sequence joins TRBV27 and TRBJ1-4; D remains unclear. V was clipped by 6 bases and J by 8 bases, with 22 bases between them. Looked up from germline, CDR1 is MNHEY and CDR2 is SMNVEV (reference sequence). The CDR3 sequence is 16 residues long. Written as DNA, the CDR3 is TGTGCCAGCAGGCCGCTTTCCCGCGAGACGACAGAAAAACTGTTTTTT. Protein: CASRPLSRETTEKLFF.

This rearrangement joins TRBV13 to TRBJ1-1; perhaps TRBD1 as D (5 bases). The germline V and J ends were trimmed by 4 bases and 2 bases, with 11 bases remaining between them. Germline V gene lookup returns CDR1 PRHDT and CDR2 FYEKMQ (reference sequence). This CDR3 region has 14 residues. DNA for the CDR3: TGTGCCAGCAGCTCCGGGACTCTCAACACTGAAGCTTTCTTT. It encodes CASSSGTLNTEAFF.

The chain joins TRBV14 to TRBJ1-1; 7 bases fit TRBD1. V shed 4 bases and J 7 bases; nucleotides not matched to a gene: 3. The CDR3 has 12 residues. Per germline, CDR1 SGHDN and CDR2 FVKESK. This CDR3 is CASSLGTVEAFF. DNA for the CDR3: TGTGCCAGCAGCCTGGGGACAGTTGAAGCTTTCTTT.

The rearrangement uses TRBV6-5 and TRBJ1-1; no clear D. V lost 8 bases and J lost 4, with 11 bases in between. Per the germline V gene, CDR1 is MNHEY and CDR2 is SVGAGI. The CDR3 length is 12 residues. The CDR3 nucleotides are TGTGCCAGCGGAACTTACAGCACTGAAGCTTTCTTT. Encoded protein: CASGTYSTEAFF.

The CDR3 loop reads CASSYSRPLAHEQYF. CDR3 nucleotides: TGTGCCAGCAGTTACTCGAGGCCACTAGCCCACGAGCAGTACTTC. V is TRBV6-5 and J is TRBJ2-7; possible D gene TRBD2, 6 bases. Deletions cut 0 bases from V and 5 bases from J, with 14 bases between. CDR3 size: 15 residues. Germline CDR1 and CDR2: MNHEY and SVGAGI.

The gene calls are TRBV6-5 and TRBJ2-3; 10 bases map to TRBD2. Germline assignment: CDR1 MNHEY and CDR2 SVGAGI. CDR3 length: 17 residues. After removal of 0 bases from V and 3 bases from J, the junction contained 6 bases not matched to a gene. CDR3 DNA: TGTGCCAGCAGTTACTCTCAAGCGGGGGGGATTACAGATACGCAGTATTTT. Amino acids: CASSYSQAGGITDTQYF.

This rearrangement joins TRBV2 to TRBJ2-2, with D maybe TRBD2 (6 bases). Between the trimmed V and J ends, which lost 6 bases and 3 bases, there was a span of 8 bases. Germline V lookup: CDR1 SNHLY, CDR2 FYNNEI. This CDR3 is 13 amino acids long. CDR3 residues: CASRGEDTGELFF. The CDR3 nucleotides are TGTGCCAGCAGGGGGGAGGACACCGGGGAGCTGTTTTTT.

The gene calls are TRBV2 and TRBJ2-2; D possibly corresponds to TRBD2 (5 bases). CDR3 size: 14 residues. V lost 9 bases and J 1 base, leaving 12 bases between the germline ends. Germline CDR1 is SNHLY and CDR2 is FYNNEI. The CDR3 DNA follows: TGTGCCAGGGCGTCCGGGGAGAACACCGGGGAGCTGTTTTTT. Protein product: CARASGENTGELFF.

In this sample, this clonotype turned up a few times. The chain links TRBV25-1 to TRBJ1-1; D is perhaps TRBD1 (5 bases). Germline loops: CDR1 MGHDK, CDR2 SYGVNS. Between the trimmed V and J ends, which lost 8 bases and 1 base, there was a span of 14 bases. This CDR3 is 14 amino acids long. CDR3 sequence reads: CASARRRGNTEAFF. In nucleotides, the CDR3 is TGTGCCAGCGCCCGGCGGAGGGGGAACACTGAAGCTTTCTTT.

The rearrangement joins TRBV19 to TRBJ1-5; D is possibly TRBD1 (5 bases). This CDR3 has 13 residues. V shed 5 bases and J shed 7 bases, with 12 bases lying between them. The germline V gene has CDR1 LNHDA and CDR2 SQIVND (reference sequence). The CDR3 sequence: CASSPGTLQPQHF. The CDR3 DNA is TGTGCCAGTAGTCCCGGGACGCTGCAGCCCCAGCATTTT.

The chain combines TRBV5-6 with TRBJ1-2; no clear D gene. This CDR3 has 14 amino acids. The V end was cut by 0 bases, the J end by 8 bases, with 14 bases between. Germline lookup yields CDR1 SGHDT and CDR2 YYEEEE. CDR3 sequence reads: CASSLATGRRGYTF. In nucleotides, the CDR3 is TGTGCCAGCAGCTTGGCGACGGGAAGGAGGGGCTACACCTTC.

This chain connects TRBV2 to TRBJ1-2, with D possibly being TRBD1 (6 bases). Germline-derived CDR1 and CDR2 are SNHLY and FYNNEI. Trimming cost V 5 bases and J 0 bases, with 7 bases left between them. This CDR3 contains 13 residues. CDR3 coding DNA: TGTGCCAGCAGTCCAGGGGCTAACTATGGCTACACCTTC. Translation gives CASSPGANYGYTF.

This rearrangement joins TRBV27 to TRBJ2-5, with D tentatively TRBD2 (5 bases). CDR1 and CDR2 from the germline V gene are MNHEY and SMNVEV (reference sequence). Deletions cut 5 bases from V and 5 bases from J, with 18 bases between. CDR3 length: 15 residues. CDR3 DNA sequence: TGTGCCAGCAGTAAAACCCCGGGAACGGGGGAGACCCAGTACTTC. Protein: CASSKTPGTGETQYF.

The gene calls are TRBV9 and TRBJ2-5; 7 bases fit TRBD2. With 4 bases clipped from V and 6 bases from J, the junction kept 9 bases outside the gene matches. There are 14 residues in the CDR3. Germline loops: CDR1 SGDLS, CDR2 YYNGEE. The CDR3 loop reads CASSREDGLKTQYF. For the CDR3, the DNA is TGTGCCAGCAGCCGGGAGGATGGTTTGAAGACCCAGTACTTC.

The gene calls are TRBV4-1 and TRBJ2-6; D ambiguous. The CDR3 sequence is 13 residues long. The V gene's germline CDR1 is MGHRA and CDR2 YSYEKL. V lost 5 bases to trimming and J lost 4 bases, with 6 bases between them. CDR3 DNA: TGCGCCAGCAGCGGGGAAGGGGCCAACGTCCTGACTTTC. This codes for CASSGEGANVLTF.

J is TRBJ1-2 and V is TRBV12-5, with 7 bases fitting TRBD1. The CDR3 length is 15 residues. CDR1 is LGHNT, CDR2 FRNRAP, per germline. J gave up 8 bases and V 5 bases, and 14 bases lay outside the gene matches. The CDR3 bases are TGTGCTAGTGGTCCCTCGACAGGGTTGCCTGCCGGCTACACCTTC. Amino acid sequence: CASGPSTGLPAGYTF. Based on the CDR3 plus reference TRBV12-5 and TRBJ1-2, the full variable domain is DARVTQTPRHKVTEMGQEVTMRCQPILGHNTVFWYRQTMMQGLELLAYFRNRAPLDDSGMPKDRFSAEMPDATLATLKIQPSEPRDSAVYFCASGPSTGLPAGYTFGSGTRLTVV.

This clonotype was seen a single time. V gene TRBV11-2 combines with J gene TRBJ1-2; no clear D gene. The CDR3 covers 12 residues. Trimming took off 0 bases at V and 10 bases at J, with 9 bases between the two ends. CDR1 is SGHAT and CDR2 is FQNNGV in the germline V gene. CDR3 nucleotides: TGTGCCAGCAGCTTAGATGGCGCCTTCTACACCTTC. Translating it yields CASSLDGAFYTF.

The rearrangement uses TRBV30 and TRBJ1-1; D unresolved. This CDR3 is built from 14 residues. The V gene's germline CDR1 is GTSNPN and CDR2 SVGIG (reference sequence). Trimming pared 2 bases from V and 0 bases from J, leaving 10 bases between. CDR3 sequence reads: CAWSLEGMNTEAFF. As DNA, the CDR3 is TGTGCCTGGAGTTTGGAGGGTATGAACACTGAAGCTTTCTTT.

The J gene is TRBJ2-3, the V gene TRBV9; a weak D match, TRBD2 (6 bases). The germline V and J ends were trimmed by 3 bases and 7 bases, with 21 bases remaining between them. This CDR3 has 16 amino acids. The germline V gene has CDR1 SGDLS and CDR2 YYNGEE. CDR3 sequence (DNA): TGTGCCAGCAGCGGACTAGGGACCGGACTTCGGAATACGCAGTATTTT. It yields the protein CASSGLGTGLRNTQYF.

V usage is TRBV3-1 and J usage is TRBJ2-1, with D possibly being TRBD1 or TRBD2 (5 bases each). Trimming left V 4 bases short and J 2 bases short, with 12 bases between. Germline V gene data show CDR1 as LGHDT and CDR2 as YNNKEL (reference sequence). The CDR3 totals 15 residues. CDR3 region: CASSPGTGPYNEQFF. The CDR3, as DNA: TGTGCCAGCAGCCCCGGGACGGGGCCCTACAATGAGCAGTTCTTC.

The V and J genes are TRBV30 and TRBJ2-3; TRBD2 matches 10 bases. Trimming cost V 2 bases and J 2 bases; bases outside gene matches: 7. This CDR3 is built from 16 residues. The germline V gene has CDR1 GTSNPN and CDR2 SVGIG (reference sequence). The CDR3 region is CAWSSIAGGVTDTQYF. The CDR3 DNA reads TGTGCCTGGAGTTCCATAGCGGGGGGCGTCACAGATACGCAGTATTTT.

The V and J genes are TRBV6-6 and TRBJ2-7; D not certain. Germline-derived CDR1 and CDR2 are MNHNY and SVGAGI (reference sequence). This CDR3 region has 13 residues. The V end lost 5 bases, the J end lost 5 bases, and 13 bases lay between the germline ends. The CDR3 reads CASSPVEVNEQYF. The CDR3 nucleotides are TGTGCCAGCAGTCCCGTAGAAGTAAACGAGCAGTACTTC.

The chain uses TRBV13 and TRBJ2-7; TRBD1 agrees at 9 bases. In germline, CDR1 is PRHDT, CDR2 FYEKMQ (reference sequence). The CDR3 extends over 16 amino acids. V gave up 2 bases and J gave up 3 bases; unmatched junction bases: 8. CDR3 residues: CASSLPHGQGSYEQYF. CDR3 DNA: TGTGCCAGCAGCTTACCTCACGGACAGGGGAGCTACGAGCAGTACTTC.

This rearrangement joins TRBV7-9 to TRBJ2-4, with TRBD2 matching over 7 bases. After removal of 3 bases from V and 10 bases from J, the junction contained 3 bases not matched to a gene. The CDR3 contains 12 residues. CDR1 and CDR2 from the germline V gene are SEHNR and FQNEAQ (reference sequence). The CDR3 reads CASSFSGGIQYF. The CDR3 nucleotides are TGTGCCAGCAGCTTTTCCGGGGGGATTCAGTACTTC. Using reference TRBV7-9 and TRBJ2-4 for the parts outside the CDR3, the full variable domain is DTGVSQNPRHKITKRGQNVTFRCDPISEHNRLYWYRQTLGQGPEFLTYFQNEAQLEKSRLLSDRFSAERPKGSFSTLEIQRTEQGDSAMYLCASSFSGGIQYFGAGTRLSVL.

V and J are TRBV5-1 and TRBJ2-3, with D possibly called TRBD1 or TRBD2 (5 bases each). CDR1 is SGHRS and CDR2 is YFSETQ in the germline V gene. Trimming removed 4 bases from V and 2 bases from J, with 14 bases in between. The CDR3 totals 15 residues. The CDR3: CASSTAGAATDTQYF. CDR3 DNA: TGCGCCAGCAGCACGGCCGGGGCTGCCACAGATACGCAGTATTTT.

J is TRBJ2-5 and V is TRBV18; unclear D gene. Germline V gene sequence: CDR1 KGHSH, CDR2 LQKENI. Between the trimmed V and J ends, which lost 3 bases and 2 bases, there was a span of 13 bases. This CDR3 has 15 amino acids. The CDR3 nucleotides are TGTGCCAGCTCACCGGAGACACTTACGCAAGAGACCCAGTACTTC. This translates into CASSPETLTQETQYF. The whole variable domain, filled in from reference TRBV18 and TRBJ2-5, reads NAGVMQNPRHLVRRRGQEARLRCSPMKGHSHVYWYRQLPEEGLKFMVYLQKENIIDESGMPKERFSAEFPKEGPSILRIQQVVRGDSAAYFCASSPETLTQETQYFGPGTRLLVL.